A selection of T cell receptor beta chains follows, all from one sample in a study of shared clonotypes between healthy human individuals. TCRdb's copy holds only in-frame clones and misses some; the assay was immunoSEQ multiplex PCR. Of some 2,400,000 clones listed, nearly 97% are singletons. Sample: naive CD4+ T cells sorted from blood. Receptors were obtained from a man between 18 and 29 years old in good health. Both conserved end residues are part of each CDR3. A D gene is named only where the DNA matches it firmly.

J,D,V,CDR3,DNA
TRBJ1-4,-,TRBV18,CASHARGEGEKLFF,TGTGCCAGCCACGCGAGGGGTGAGGGTGAAAAACTGTTTTTT
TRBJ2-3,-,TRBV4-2,CASSLDQSTDTQYF,TGTGCCAGCAGCCTCGACCAAAGCACAGATACGCAGTATTTT
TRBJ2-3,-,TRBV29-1,CSVESGGTDTQYF,TGCAGCGTCGAGTCAGGGGGCACAGATACGCAGTATTTT
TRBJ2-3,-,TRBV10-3,CAISESTGATDTQYF,TGTGCCATCAGTGAGTCGACGGGAGCCACAGATACGCAGTATTTT
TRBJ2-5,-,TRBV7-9,CASSLAQGETQYF,TGTGCCAGCAGCTTAGCCCAGGGAGAGACCCAGTACTTC
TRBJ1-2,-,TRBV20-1,CSATGPWGYTF,TGCAGTGCAACGGGGCCTTGGGGCTACACCTTC
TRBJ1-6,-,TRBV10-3,CAISESGRQSNSPLHF,TGTGCCATCAGTGAGTCGGGGCGACAGAGCAATTCACCCCTCCACTTT
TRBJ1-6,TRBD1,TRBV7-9,CASSSRQGWTLHF,TGTGCCAGCAGCTCAAGACAGGGGTGGACCCTCCACTTT
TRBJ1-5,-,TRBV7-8,CASGSHNQPQHF,TGTGCCAGTGGCAGCCACAATCAGCCCCAGCATTTT
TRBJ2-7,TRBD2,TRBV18,CASSPPGLAGGFRYEQYF,TGTGCCAGCTCACCACCCGGTCTAGCGGGAGGGTTTCGTTACGAGCAGTACTTC
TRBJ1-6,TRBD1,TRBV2,CASRAGTGGRPLHF,TGTGCCAGCAGGGCCGGGACAGGGGGTAGGCCCCTCCACTTT
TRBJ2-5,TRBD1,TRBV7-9,CASSFEGGQGSETQYF,TGTGCCAGCAGCTTCGAGGGCGGACAGGGGTCAGAGACCCAGTACTTC
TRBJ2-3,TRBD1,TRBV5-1,CASSLAGDRGDTQYF,TGCGCCAGCAGCTTGGCCGGGGACAGGGGAGATACGCAGTATTTT